This T cell receptor beta chain was identified in a study of early stage breast cancer tumors. As for the study in general: Of some 17 invasive breast tumors, fewer than 13 were hormone receptor-positive, HER2-negative.

From germline, CDR1 is SGHTA and CDR2 FQGNSA. The V end was cut by 4 bases, the J end by 2 bases, with 11 bases between. The CDR3 has 14 amino acids. Repertoires were generated with immunoSEQ multiplex PCR, while TCRdb's copy carries only in-frame clones and drops some. The sample includes about 53,000 clones, just over 90% seen only once; the top ten take less than 6.5%. J is TRBJ1-2 and V is TRBV7-2; possible D gene TRBD1, 6 bases. The sample was blood. This TCR came from a person aged 70 to 85 with breast cancer. The CDR3 nucleotides are TGTGCCAGCAGCTCAAGCGGGGGCAACTATGGCTACACCTTC. Residues: CASSSSGGNYGYTF.